Detailed here is one T cell receptor (beta chain). Its antigen is as yet unknown. The CDR3 is made up of 15 amino acids. V was trimmed by 4 bases and J by 0 bases, leaving 12 bases between them. The germline CDR1 and CDR2 sequences are MDHEN and SYDVKM. The record originates from a study of cytomegalovirus exposure and HLA in healthy donors. Whole-study findings and limits: Published work reported that the classifier diagnosed cytomegalovirus status with high specificity and sensitivity. Donors were assumed by presence/absence analyses to have roughly uniform sequencing depth.

This PCR relied on a set of 60 Vbeta primers and 13 Jbeta primers. Libraries were prepared by immunoSEQ multiplex PCR; TCRdb keeps only in-frame clonotypes and omits some of them. This table holds about 170,000 clones, about 79% found once. This rearrangement joins TRBV28 to TRBJ2-5, with D possibly TRBD1 on 5 matching bases. Sequencing was done on a sample of PBMCs. The origin of this receptor is a female donor in good health and CMV-seronegative. The CDR3 here is CASSSRKGYQETQYF. CDR3 in DNA: TGTGCCAGCAGTTCCCGAAAGGGGTACCAAGAGACCCAGTACTTC.